Listed below are T cell receptor beta chains from one sample, sequenced in a study of vaccination and CD4 T cells after COVID-19. What these receptors recognize is not known. From the PCR reads, TCRdb called clonotypes with MiXCR, one entry per CDR3 protein. The sample yields approximately 12,000 distinct CDR3 sequences, about 30% seen once. The starting material was CD4+ T cells from blood, cultured in vitro, obtained after SARS-CoV-2 vaccination. The receptor source for this set is a human donor who had recovered from COVID-19. The CDR3 runs from the conserved cysteine through the conserved F or W. The order of the fields is CDR3 DNA, CDR3 protein, J gene, V gene, D gene, clone size. The D gene is left open where the match is weak. The listing skips clone size in some rows; elsewhere it reads once, few, many or a size class.

cdr3_nt: TGTGCCATCAGTGAGTCGGAGGGGGCGGGTGGCTACACCTTC
cdr3_aa: CAISESEGAGGYTF
j_call: TRBJ1-2
v_call: TRBV10-3
d_call: TRBD1
clone_size: .

cdr3_nt: TGTGCCAACAGTTCCCCATATCGGCCACAGACTGAAGCTTTCTTT
cdr3_aa: CANSSPYRPQTEAFF
j_call: TRBJ1-1
v_call: TRBV6-5
d_call: .
clone_size: .

cdr3_nt: TGTGCCAGCAGCTTAGATTCCAGGTTGAACACTGAAGCTTTCTTT
cdr3_aa: CASSLDSRLNTEAFF
j_call: TRBJ1-1
v_call: TRBV11-2
d_call: .
clone_size: .

cdr3_nt: TGTGCCAGCGTTGAAGGAGGCCGTGGAAACACCATATATTTT
cdr3_aa: CASVEGGRGNTIYF
j_call: TRBJ1-3
v_call: TRBV6-2/TRBV6-3
d_call: .
clone_size: .

cdr3_nt: TGTGCCAGTAGTACGGGACAGGAAGGACAGCCCCAGCATTTT
cdr3_aa: CASSTGQEGQPQHF
j_call: TRBJ1-5
v_call: TRBV19
d_call: TRBD1
clone_size: few

cdr3_nt: TGTGCCAGCAGCCTGGGACAGCACAATGAGCAGTTCTTC
cdr3_aa: CASSLGQHNEQFF
j_call: TRBJ2-1
v_call: TRBV7-2
d_call: TRBD1
clone_size: few

cdr3_nt: TGTGCCAGCAGTTACCGTCAGGAGAGCAATCAGCCCCAGCATTTT
cdr3_aa: CASSYRQESNQPQHF
j_call: TRBJ1-5
v_call: TRBV6-5
d_call: .
clone_size: few

cdr3_nt: TGCGCCAGCAGCTCCCCGGACAGGGCGGGGGGCTGCACCTTC
cdr3_aa: CASSSPDRAGGCTF
j_call: TRBJ1-2
v_call: TRBV5-1
d_call: TRBD1
clone_size: .

cdr3_nt: TGTGCCACCGGACAAGAGACCCAGTACTTC
cdr3_aa: CATGQETQYF
j_call: TRBJ2-5
v_call: TRBV28
d_call: .
clone_size: few

cdr3_nt: TGTGCCAGCAGACAACTCGGAGGCGGGAACACCGGGGAGCTGTTTTTT
cdr3_aa: CASRQLGGGNTGELFF
j_call: TRBJ2-2
v_call: TRBV5-4
d_call: .
clone_size: .

cdr3_nt: TGTGCCAGCACCCCGCGGGGCCTCACAGATACGCAGTATTTT
cdr3_aa: CASTPRGLTDTQYF
j_call: TRBJ2-3
v_call: TRBV12-3/TRBV12-4
d_call: .
clone_size: few

cdr3_nt: TGTGCCAGCCTCTCCTCCGGAAACACCATATATTTT
cdr3_aa: CASLSSGNTIYF
j_call: TRBJ1-3
v_call: TRBV7-9
d_call: .
clone_size: .

cdr3_nt: TGTGCCAGCAATCCCCACGGGTTAAGCGGGAGAGGGACAGATACGCAGTATTTT
cdr3_aa: CASNPHGLSGRGTDTQYF
j_call: TRBJ2-3
v_call: TRBV28
d_call: TRBD2
clone_size: once

cdr3_nt: TGCAGTGCTAGTGGCCGTACAGGGACGGGGACAGATACGCAGTATTTT
cdr3_aa: CSASGRTGTGTDTQYF
j_call: TRBJ2-3
v_call: TRBV20-1
d_call: .
clone_size: .

cdr3_nt: TGTGCCAGCAGCTTAGCCCCCATGGGCCCGCGGGGGGAGCAGTTCTTC
cdr3_aa: CASSLAPMGPRGEQFF
j_call: TRBJ2-1
v_call: TRBV7-2
d_call: TRBD2
clone_size: medium-sized

cdr3_nt: TGTGCCAGCAGCTTGACCACCCGGGTCAAGGGCGATGGCTACACCTTC
cdr3_aa: CASSLTTRVKGDGYTF
j_call: TRBJ1-2
v_call: TRBV5-4
d_call: .
clone_size: .

cdr3_nt: TGTGCCAGCAGCTCTAGCGGGAGGGTGGATGAGCAGTTCTTC
cdr3_aa: CASSSSGRVDEQFF
j_call: TRBJ2-1
v_call: TRBV7-2
d_call: TRBD2
clone_size: .

cdr3_nt: TGTGCCAGCAGTTTATCGGGGACAGGGAAAGGTGGGGCTTTCTTT
cdr3_aa: CASSLSGTGKGGAFF
j_call: TRBJ1-1
v_call: TRBV27
d_call: TRBD1
clone_size: few

cdr3_nt: TGTGCCAGCAGCGCGACAGGGGGCCGCACCGGGGAGCTGTTTTTT
cdr3_aa: CASSATGGRTGELFF
j_call: TRBJ2-2
v_call: TRBV9
d_call: TRBD1
clone_size: .

cdr3_nt: TGTGCCAGCAGCTTAACGAGCGGACAGATCACTGAAGCTTTCTTT
cdr3_aa: CASSLTSGQITEAFF
j_call: TRBJ1-1
v_call: TRBV7-3
d_call: .
clone_size: few

cdr3_nt: TGTGCCAGCAGTTTCGGGGGGGGGACTGAAGCTTTCTTT
cdr3_aa: CASSFGGGTEAFF
j_call: TRBJ1-1
v_call: TRBV27
d_call: .
clone_size: few

cdr3_nt: TGTGCCAGCAGAAAACAGACAGGACTCATAAACACCGGGGAGCTGTTTTTT
cdr3_aa: CASRKQTGLINTGELFF
j_call: TRBJ2-2
v_call: TRBV7-9
d_call: .
clone_size: .

cdr3_nt: TGTGCCAGCAGCTTAGAATTCAGTAGGGGACAGGGCTACAATGAGCAGTTCTTC
cdr3_aa: CASSLEFSRGQGYNEQFF
j_call: TRBJ2-1
v_call: TRBV7-2
d_call: TRBD1
clone_size: .

cdr3_nt: TGTGCCAGCAGCCCCCCTCCTGGAAACACCATATATTTT
cdr3_aa: CASSPPPGNTIYF
j_call: TRBJ1-3
v_call: TRBV7-9
d_call: .
clone_size: .

cdr3_nt: TGTGCCAGCAGCCTGGGACAGGGCCCCAATCAGCCCCAGCATTTT
cdr3_aa: CASSLGQGPNQPQHF
j_call: TRBJ1-5
v_call: TRBV11-2
d_call: TRBD1
clone_size: medium-sized

cdr3_nt: TGTGCCAGCAGCTTTCGGCTCCGGGACCACTACAATGAGCAGTTCTTC
cdr3_aa: CASSFRLRDHYNEQFF
j_call: TRBJ2-1
v_call: TRBV7-2
d_call: .
clone_size: .

cdr3_nt: TGCAGTGCTCCCGCGTTACGCGGGAACTACAATGAGCAGTTCTTC
cdr3_aa: CSAPALRGNYNEQFF
j_call: TRBJ2-1
v_call: TRBV20-1
d_call: .
clone_size: .

cdr3_nt: TGTGCCAGCAGGAACGACAGGGGGCCCTACAATGAGCAGTTCTTC
cdr3_aa: CASRNDRGPYNEQFF
j_call: TRBJ2-1
v_call: TRBV6-1
d_call: TRBD1
clone_size: .

cdr3_nt: TGTGCCAGCAGCCCCGGGACAGGGGTGGGCTACGAGCAGTACTTC
cdr3_aa: CASSPGTGVGYEQYF
j_call: TRBJ2-7
v_call: TRBV7-6
d_call: TRBD1
clone_size: few

cdr3_nt: TGCAGTGCCGCTACTAGCGGGAGGAGGCAGTTCTTC
cdr3_aa: CSAATSGRRQFF
j_call: TRBJ2-1
v_call: TRBV20-1
d_call: TRBD2
clone_size: .

cdr3_nt: TGTGCCAGCAGATCATTGGGGGGGTTTCAAGAGACCCAGTACTTC
cdr3_aa: CASRSLGGFQETQYF
j_call: TRBJ2-5
v_call: TRBV2
d_call: TRBD2
clone_size: .

cdr3_nt: TGTGCCAGCAGTTACAGACAGGGAAGAAGGATGATGAACACTGAAGCTTTCTTT
cdr3_aa: CASSYRQGRRMMNTEAFF
j_call: TRBJ1-1
v_call: TRBV6-5
d_call: TRBD1
clone_size: .

cdr3_nt: TGTGCCAGCAGGACCGGGACAGGAACGAACACTGAAGCTTTCTTT
cdr3_aa: CASRTGTGTNTEAFF
j_call: TRBJ1-1
v_call: TRBV2
d_call: TRBD1
clone_size: .

cdr3_nt: TGTGCCAGCAGTTTAAGGGGTGGGAGTGGGGCCAACGTCCTGACTTTC
cdr3_aa: CASSLRGGSGANVLTF
j_call: TRBJ2-6
v_call: TRBV12-3/TRBV12-4
d_call: .
clone_size: .

cdr3_nt: .
cdr3_aa: CISVPEADTGEGESTDTQYF
j_call: TRBJ2-3
v_call: TRBV7-5
d_call: .
clone_size: few

cdr3_nt: TGTGCCAGCAGCTTAGGGCGCCTTAACTATGGCTACACCTTC
cdr3_aa: CASSLGRLNYGYTF
j_call: TRBJ1-2
v_call: TRBV7-9
d_call: .
clone_size: medium-sized

cdr3_nt: TGCGCCAGCAGCCAAGATCGGGTCAATGAGCAGTTCTTC
cdr3_aa: CASSQDRVNEQFF
j_call: TRBJ2-1
v_call: TRBV4-1
d_call: .
clone_size: .

cdr3_nt: TGTGCCAGCAGGACGGACAGGGGGAAGCTGGTCTATGGCTACACCTTC
cdr3_aa: CASRTDRGKLVYGYTF
j_call: TRBJ1-2
v_call: TRBV6-1
d_call: TRBD1
clone_size: large

cdr3_nt: TGTGCCAGCGACAGGAGCTACTATGGCTACACCTTC
cdr3_aa: CASDRSYYGYTF
j_call: TRBJ1-2
v_call: TRBV6-1
d_call: .
clone_size: .

cdr3_nt: TGCGCCAGCAGCCAAGATCACGGCATCACTGAAGCTTTCTTT
cdr3_aa: CASSQDHGITEAFF
j_call: TRBJ1-1
v_call: TRBV4-1
d_call: .
clone_size: .

cdr3_nt: TGCAGTGCTAGCCCCCAAAAGGCTAGCAATCAGCCCCAGCATTTT
cdr3_aa: CSASPQKASNQPQHF
j_call: TRBJ1-5
v_call: TRBV20-1
d_call: .
clone_size: .

cdr3_nt: TGTGCCAGTTCCGACAGGGGGGGTCAGCCCCAGCATTTT
cdr3_aa: CASSDRGGQPQHF
j_call: TRBJ1-5
v_call: TRBV12-3/TRBV12-4
d_call: TRBD1
clone_size: few

cdr3_nt: TGTGCCAGCAGTTTAACACCCCTTTTGGGCAGTTTGGTAAGGGGCTACACCTTC
cdr3_aa: CASSLTPLLGSLVRGYTF
j_call: TRBJ1-2
v_call: TRBV27
d_call: .
clone_size: .

cdr3_nt: TGTGCCAGCAGCCAGAGGCCCCCGGGGGACACCGGGGAGCTGTTTTTT
cdr3_aa: CASSQRPPGDTGELFF
j_call: TRBJ2-2
v_call: TRBV7-3
d_call: .
clone_size: .

cdr3_nt: TGTGCCAGCAGTTTCTTCGACTGGGCGGGAGGGCGGTACCAAGAGACCCAGTACTTC
cdr3_aa: CASSFFDWAGGRYQETQYF
j_call: TRBJ2-5
v_call: TRBV12-3/TRBV12-4
d_call: TRBD2
clone_size: few

cdr3_nt: TGCGCCAGCAGCCTCGGGACCCACGAGGAGGAGGAGACCCAGTACTTC
cdr3_aa: CASSLGTHEEEETQYF
j_call: TRBJ2-5
v_call: TRBV5-1
d_call: .
clone_size: .